A single TCR beta chain is shown here with its context. Its antigen is not known. The sample belongs to a study of CD8 T cells in Susac syndrome. General study results and limits: Individuals included in the TCR sequencing and HLA analysis were acknowledged by the study to be relatively few in number.

This CDR3 is built from 15 residues. V dropped 3 bases and J dropped 1 base, with 12 bases sitting between them. Germline CDR1 reads LNHDA; CDR2 reads SQIVND (reference sequence). When the RNA was reverse transcribed, random hexamers were used with an input of roughly 0.5 to 1 ug. The TCR beta CDR3 was amplified by immunoSEQ multiplex PCR across 54 Vbeta, 13 Jbeta. TCRdb analysed the immunoSEQ multiplex PCR reads with MiXCR anew, one entry per CDR3 protein. The data contain around 170,000 distinct CDR3 sequences, 92% of them singletons. Sequencing of TCR beta, carried out with a high-throughput approach, was applied to CD8+ and CD4+ T cells from the blood. Negative isolation was applied to CD8+ and CD4+ T cells, and FACS enrichment was applied to TEMRA cells.

Sequencing used CD4+ T cells from PBMCs. This receptor was identified in a human donor in good health. V and J are TRBV19 and TRBJ2-5, with D possibly matching TRBD2 (5 bases). For the CDR3, the DNA is TGTGCCAGTAGTATGGGAGTGACACTCCAAGAGACCCAGTACTTC. This encodes CASSMGVTLQETQYF.